These 28 T cell receptor beta chains were sequenced from one sample in a study of response to subunit inactivated influenza vaccine. TCRdb itself ran the RT-PCR reads through MiXCR, one entry per CDR3 protein. The table has about 530,000 distinct CDR3 sequences, 13% seen once. The sequenced sample was PBMCs from blood, obtained 40 to 50 days after vaccination. These receptors came from a man aged 45-65 years who received an inactivated influenza vaccine.

The chain uses TRBV7-9 and TRBJ2-4, with a tentative D call TRBD1 (6 bases). In germline, CDR1 is SEHNR, CDR2 FQNEAQ (reference sequence). This CDR3 region has 16 residues. The V and J ends lost 5 bases and 0 bases respectively, with 14 bases between them. The CDR3 DNA sequence: TGTGCCAGCAGCCCAGGACAGCGTCTAGCCAAAAACATTCAGTACTTC. It codes for CASSPGQRLAKNIQYF. The full variable domain, its missing parts supplied by reference TRBV7-9 and TRBJ2-4, is DTGVSQNPRHKITKRGQNVTFRCDPISEHNRLYWYRQTLGQGPEFLTYFQNEAQLEKSRLLSDRFSAERPKGSFSTLEIQRTEQGDSAMYLCASSPGQRLAKNIQYFGAGTRLSVL.

This chain connects TRBV4-2 to TRBJ1-2, with TRBD1 matching over 7 bases. Germline V CDR1 and CDR2: LGHNA, YNFKEQ. The CDR3 covers 16 residues. V was clipped by 3 bases and J by 1 base; unmatched bases: 8. CDR3: CASSHPYGTDNYGYTF. In DNA, the CDR3 is TGTGCCAGCAGCCATCCTTACGGGACAGATAACTATGGCTACACCTTC.

The chain joins TRBV30 to TRBJ2-7; maybe TRBD1 (5 bases). This CDR3 contains 15 residues. Germline V gene data show CDR1 as GTSNPN and CDR2 as SVGIG (reference sequence). The germline V and J ends were trimmed by 2 bases and 0 bases, with 14 bases remaining between them. The CDR3 sequence is CAWSIQAVISYEQYF. For the CDR3, the DNA is TGTGCCTGGAGTATACAGGCGGTAATCTCCTACGAGCAGTACTTC.

The chain recombines TRBV28 with TRBJ2-7; D is tentatively TRBD1 or TRBD2 (6 bases each). Germline loops: CDR1 MDHEN, CDR2 SYDVKM. Trimming pared 2 bases from V and 5 bases from J, leaving 16 bases between. This CDR3 region has 15 residues. The CDR3 nucleotides read TGTGCCAGCAGTTTAATCCAAGGGGGGCTCCACGAGCAGTACTTC. Its protein product is CASSLIQGGLHEQYF. The variable domain in full, with the rest retrieved from reference TRBV28 and TRBJ2-7, is DVKVTQSSRYLVKRTGEKVFLECVQDMDHENMFWYRQDPGLGLRLIYFSYDVKMKEKGDIPEGYSVSREKKERFSLILESASTNQTSMYLCASSLIQGGLHEQYFGPGTRLTVT.

This clonotype occurred a few times. The V gene is TRBV5-6, the J gene TRBJ2-1; D is uncertain. The CDR3 extends over 13 amino acids. Trimming removed 1 base at V and 6 bases at J, with 8 bases between. The germline V gene has CDR1 SGHDT and CDR2 YYEEEE. The CDR3, as DNA: TGTGCCAGCAGCTTGTCTCTCTCCAATGAGCAGTTCTTC. Translating gives CASSLSLSNEQFF. The entire variable domain, with the rest obtained from reference TRBV5-6 and TRBJ2-1, is as follows: DAGVTQSPTHLIKTRGQQVTLRCSPKSGHDTVSWYQQALGQGPQFIFQYYEEEERQRGNFPDRFSGHQFPNYSSELNVNALLLGDSALYLCASSLSLSNEQFFGPGTRLTVL.

Note on this clonotype: A much larger clone lies a single base off, so this may be a read error. The chain joins TRBV25-1 to TRBJ1-1; D perhaps matches TRBD1 (5 bases). Per germline, CDR1 MGHDK and CDR2 SYGVNS. This CDR3 contains 19 residues. The V gene lost 4 bases and the J gene lost 1 base, with 25 bases spanning the gap. In nucleotides, the CDR3 is TGTGCCAGCAGTGTGAGGGGACGAGGGACCGCAATACCGAACACTGAAGCTTTCTTT. It is translated as CASSVRGRGTAIPNTEAFF.

This rearrangement joins TRBV5-1 to TRBJ2-5; a weak D match, TRBD1 (6 bases). Germline assignment: CDR1 SGHRS and CDR2 YFSETQ. The CDR3 sequence is 16 residues long. V lost 4 bases to trimming and J lost 2 bases, with 18 bases between them. This CDR3 is CASSLRATGTQETQYF. CDR3 sequence (DNA): TGCGCCAGCAGCCTTCGGGCTACAGGGACGCAAGAGACCCAGTACTTC.

This clonotype was seen repeatedly, ten times or more. V gene TRBV20-1 combines with J gene TRBJ2-7, with 9 bases fitting TRBD2. In germline, CDR1 is DFQATT, CDR2 SNEGSKA (reference sequence). This CDR3 has 19 amino acids. The J segment lost 3 bases and the V segment lost 0 bases, leaving 18 bases of the junction unmatched. CDR3 protein: CSARDPRVREGYGDYEQYF. CDR3 sequence (DNA): TGCAGTGCTAGAGACCCCCGCGTGCGGGAGGGATATGGAGACTACGAGCAGTACTTC.

This clonotype was detected ten times or more. The CDR3 DNA sequence: TGTGCCAGCAGCGTAGGGAGGTCTTCCTACGAGCAGTACTTC. This sequence encodes CASSVGRSSYEQYF. The gene calls are TRBV9 and TRBJ2-7; tentative D call: TRBD2 (5 bases). Trimming removed 0 bases at V and 1 base at J, with 8 bases between. The CDR3 contains 14 residues. Germline V gene sequence: CDR1 SGDLS, CDR2 YYNGEE.

A few counts support this clonotype. The chain carries TRBV12-3 or TRBV12-4 and TRBJ1-1; tentative D call: TRBD1 (5 bases). V was trimmed by 7 bases and J by 0 bases, leaving 12 bases between them. CDR3 length: 14 amino acids. CDR3 loop: CASNIRGMNTEAFF. The CDR3 DNA sequence: TGTGCCAGCAACATTAGGGGTATGAACACTGAAGCTTTCTTT.

The genes are TRBV20-1 and TRBJ1-2; 10 bases line up with TRBD1. CDR1 is DFQATT, CDR2 SNEGSKA, per germline (reference sequence). The CDR3 totals 14 residues. V was clipped by 2 bases and J by 8 bases; unmatched bases: 8. CDR3 bases: TGCAGTGCTAGATCCGGGACAGGGGCTATGGGCTACACCTTC. This translates into CSARSGTGAMGYTF.

This rearrangement joins TRBV11-2 to TRBJ2-2, with a tentative D call TRBD1 (5 bases). This CDR3 has 15 residues. V was shortened by 3 bases and J by 5 bases, with 13 bases between the two germline ends. Germline V gene data show CDR1 as SGHAT and CDR2 as FQNNGV. The CDR3 loop is CASSFRRGETGELFF. The DNA of the CDR3 is TGTGCCAGCAGCTTCCGTAGGGGCGAGACCGGGGAGCTGTTTTTT.

This clonotype has just a few counts. The chain recombines TRBV3-1 with TRBJ2-1, with 7 bases fitting TRBD2. The CDR3 loop spans 13 amino acids. From germline, CDR1 is LGHDT and CDR2 YNNKEL (reference sequence). The ends lost 2 bases at V and 9 bases at J; junction bases unmatched: 4. CDR3 residues: CASSQQGGREQFF. The CDR3 coding sequence is TGTGCCAGCAGCCAACAGGGAGGGCGTGAGCAGTTCTTC.

This clonotype was found a few times. The genes are TRBV4-2 and TRBJ2-7, with D tentatively TRBD2 (6 bases). V was trimmed by 0 bases and J by 1 base, leaving 16 bases between them. This CDR3 has 17 residues. Germline V CDR1 and CDR2: LGHNA, YNFKEQ. This CDR3 is CASSQDRRGRRSYEQYF. Here the CDR3 DNA reads TGTGCCAGCAGCCAAGATCGGAGGGGCCGGCGTTCCTACGAGCAGTACTTC.

This clonotype occurred a few times. The CDR3 loop is CASSLGGITGELFF. The CDR3 DNA is TGTGCCAGCAGCCTGGGAGGGATTACCGGGGAGCTGTTTTTT. V gene TRBV6-2 or TRBV6-3 combines with J gene TRBJ2-2, with 7 bases aligning to TRBD2. The CDR3 is 14 amino acids. Germline V gene sequence: CDR1 MNHEY, CDR2 SVGEGT. The junction had 6 bases not matched to a gene; V was cut back by 6 bases and J by 5 bases.

Regarding this clonotype: Since no conserved phenylalanine or tryptophan closes the CDR3, a read error is the likely cause. V usage is TRBV12-3 or TRBV12-4 and J usage is TRBJ2-7, with 7 bases identical to TRBD1. The ends lost 6 bases at V and 2 bases at J; junction bases unmatched: 4. The CDR3 totals 13 residues. The CDR3 sequence is CASSRDRAYEQYS. The DNA for the CDR3 is TGTGCCAGCAGCCGTGACAGGGCCTACGAGCAGTACTCC.

This clonotype was seen a handful of times. V usage is TRBV29-1 and J usage is TRBJ2-7; 8 nucleotides match TRBD2. V shed 4 bases and J 2 bases; nucleotides not matched to a gene: 10. Per germline, CDR1 SQVTM and CDR2 ANQGSEA. The CDR3 runs 15 residues. The chain's CDR3 is CSVGLAGSPAYEQYF. The CDR3 bases are TGCAGCGTTGGTCTAGCGGGTTCCCCAGCCTACGAGCAGTACTTC.

The chain recombines TRBV28 with TRBJ2-1; D may be TRBD2 (6 bases). The CDR3 has 16 residues. The V end lost 1 base, the J end lost 0 bases, and 10 bases lay between the germline ends. CDR1 and CDR2 from the germline V gene are MDHEN and SYDVKM. The CDR3 coding sequence is TGTGCCAGCAGTTTATTTGACGGGAGCTCCTACAATGAGCAGTTCTTC. As protein: CASSLFDGSSYNEQFF.

The CDR3 spells CASGEGTQYF. In nucleotides, the CDR3 is TGTGCCAGCGGTGAGGGGACCCAGTACTTC. The chain employs TRBV3-1 and TRBJ2-5, with D possibly matching TRBD2 (5 bases). Trimming took off 8 bases at V and 7 bases at J, with 8 bases between the two ends. This CDR3 is 10 amino acids long. The germline gives CDR1 LGHDT, CDR2 YNNKEL (reference sequence).

The chain is built from TRBV9 and TRBJ2-7; 8 bases are shared with TRBD1. After removal of 4 bases from V and 8 bases from J, the junction contained 14 bases not matched to a gene. The CDR3 sequence is 15 residues long. Germline CDR1 and CDR2: SGDLS and YYNGEE. The chain's CDR3 is CASSPIGVQGAQQYF. CDR3 in DNA: TGTGCCAGCAGCCCAATAGGGGTGCAGGGGGCGCAGCAGTACTTC.

This clonotype has a handful of counts. V usage is TRBV10-3 and J usage is TRBJ2-7; 11 positions agree with TRBD2. The CDR3 has 13 residues. Germline CDR1 is ENHRY and CDR2 is SYGVKD. Germline trimming cut 6 bases from V and 2 bases from J; bases unmatched to any gene: 0. The CDR3 spells CAIRGLAAYEQYF. In DNA form, the CDR3 reads TGTGCCATCAGGGGACTAGCGGCCTACGAGCAGTACTTC.

The chain joins TRBV20-1 to TRBJ2-7; 12 bases fit TRBD1. Trimming cost V 2 bases and J 7 bases; bases outside gene matches: 9. The CDR3 totals 15 residues. From germline, CDR1 is DFQATT and CDR2 SNEGSKA (reference sequence). The CDR3 sequence: CSARRPGTGGGEQYF. CDR3 DNA: TGCAGTGCTAGACGCCCGGGGACAGGGGGCGGGGAGCAGTACTTC.

The chain is built from TRBV6-2 or TRBV6-3 and TRBJ2-3, with D unresolved. Germline V CDR1 and CDR2: MNHEY, SVGEGT. The V end was cut by 10 bases, the J end by 6 bases, with 14 bases between. There are 12 residues in the CDR3. The CDR3 nucleotides are TGTGCCACCGAAACCCTCGCCGATACGCAGTATTTT. Translating it yields CATETLADTQYF.

The chain employs TRBV20-1 and TRBJ2-7, with TRBD1 matching over 7 bases. This CDR3 has 14 amino acids. V shed 5 bases and J 0 bases; nucleotides not matched to a gene: 7. Germline V gene lookup returns CDR1 DFQATT and CDR2 SNEGSKA (reference sequence). CDR3 DNA sequence: TGCAGTGCTCGACAGGGCAGGAGCTCCTACGAGCAGTACTTC. Protein product: CSARQGRSSYEQYF.

This chain joins TRBV10-3 and TRBJ2-7; D call uncertain. The CDR3 sequence is 14 residues long. In germline, CDR1 is ENHRY, CDR2 SYGVKD. V gave up 3 bases and J gave up 2 bases, with 11 bases separating them. CDR3 residues: CAISDRSETYEQYF. The CDR3 nucleotides are TGTGCCATCAGTGACAGGTCGGAAACCTACGAGCAGTACTTC.

This clonotype turned up a few times. V is TRBV5-5 and J is TRBJ1-2; 8 bases match TRBD1. The CDR3 totals 16 residues. Trimming removed 0 bases from V and 1 base from J; junction bases left unmatched: 5. CDR1 is SGHKS and CDR2 is YYEKEE in the germline V gene (reference sequence). The CDR3 DNA sequence: TGTGCCAGCAGCTTGGACCCCGACAGGGGTAACTATGGCTACACCTTC. It is translated as CASSLDPDRGNYGYTF.

This clonotype has just a few counts. V is TRBV12-3 or TRBV12-4 and J is TRBJ2-2; D is ambiguous. Trimming removed 5 bases from V and 3 bases from J, with 7 bases in between. This CDR3 region has 13 residues. CDR3 loop: CASSPVYTGELFF. The CDR3 DNA reads TGTGCCAGCAGTCCAGTTTACACCGGGGAGCTGTTTTTT.

This chain joins TRBV5-8 and TRBJ2-3; maybe TRBD1 (6 bases). The length of the CDR3 is 14 residues. From germline, CDR1 is SGHTS and CDR2 YDEGEE. V lost 4 bases and J lost 4, with 13 bases in between. The CDR3 sequence is CASSHGQRADTQYF. DNA of the CDR3: TGTGCCAGCAGCCATGGACAGCGCGCAGATACGCAGTATTTT.